Sequencing of this T cell receptor beta chain was carried out in a study of shared clonotypes between healthy human individuals. Per the original methods: Because ImmunoSEQ provided only junction sequences with no quality scores, the filtering differed. The data were produced by immunoSEQ multiplex PCR, yet TCRdb's version contains in-frame clones alone and is incomplete. D and trimming come from the DNA, and the V and J calls and clone size come from that table. The table records around 980,000 clones, about four fifths of them present only once. CDR3 size: 14 residues. Trimming removed 5 bases from V and 1 base from J, with 11 bases in between. Germline CDR1 and CDR2: SGHVS and FQNEAQ.

The rearrangement joins TRBV7-8 to TRBJ1-1; TRBD1 is a possible D gene (5 bases). This clonotype was obtained from a man aged 18 to 29 in good health. Some clones in this sample may be carry-over from other donors' samples. Sequenced material: memory CD4+ T cells from PBMCs. Subset meaning: CD45RA-negative fraction. The CDR3 loop is CASSTRVGNTEAFF. In nucleotides, the CDR3 is TGTGCCAGCAGCACCAGGGTGGGGAACACTGAAGCTTTCTTT.